This T cell receptor beta chain appears in the sequencing data of a study of glioma-infiltrating T cells. Using RNA template, CDR3s of TCR alpha and beta were amplified with iRepertoire arm-PCR. Input was roughly 85-400 ng of tissue mRNA or PBMC total RNA. MiXCR, run by TCRdb on the multiplex PCR reads, gives a single entry per CDR3 protein. This sample has 100,000 to 150,000 distinct CDR3 sequences, with roughly 24% found just once. The CDR3 has 14 amino acids. CDR1 and CDR2 from the germline V gene are SEHNR and FQNEAQ (reference sequence). About this clonotype: Its antigen remains unidentified. A much larger clone differs by one base, so this may be a read error.

Overall study results and limits: Gliomas, especially low-grade, showed above-expected tissue-blood divergence; non-neoplastic patients showed below.

The TCR originated in a human donor with low-grade glioma or glioblastoma, undergoing nonglioma brain surgery, or in good health (not recorded which). The chain couples TRBV7-9 to TRBJ2-3; D uncertain. Sequencing input: glioma tissue, nonneoplastic brain tissue, or PBMCs (not recorded which). The CDR3 protein is CASSRRVVTDTRYF. The CDR3 DNA sequence: TGTGCCAGCAGCCGACGGGTAGTCACAGATACGCGGTATTTT.